The rows below give T cell receptor beta chains drawn from one sample of a study of vaccination effects on CD4 cells after COVID-19. This table comes from immunoSEQ multiplex PCR, and its TCRdb copy is limited to in-frame clones, with some not included. Among about 65,000 clones listed, more than 70% were seen once. Antigen specificity for these receptors is unknown. Specimen: CD4+ T cells from PBMCs cultured with HCoV-NL63 spike peptides, collected before COVID-19 vaccination. These receptors all stem from a human donor who received a COVID-19 vaccine. The CDR3 runs from the conserved cysteine through the conserved F or W. D genes are given only for firm matches. The size entry is marked missing in some rows and otherwise reads once, few, many or a size class.

>NA|NA|TRBV30|TRBJ1-2
CAWSTQGFGGYGYTF
TGTGCCTGGAGTACACAGGGCTTTGGTGGCTATGGCTACACCTTC
>NA|NA|TRBV18|TRBJ2-3
CATKQARGTDTQYF
TGTGCCACCAAACAGGCCCGCGGCACAGATACGCAGTATTTT
>NA|NA|TRBV7-9|TRBJ1-5
CASSLAGRSGNQPQHF
TGTGCCAGCAGCTTAGCGGGGCGGTCGGGCAATCAGCCCCAGCATTTT
>NA|NA|TRBV18|TRBJ2-5
CASSAGYQETQYF
TGTGCCAGCTCGGCTGGGTATCAAGAGACCCAGTACTTC
>NA|NA|TRBV11-2|TRBJ1-2
CASRLFRDRRSNYGYTF
TGTGCCAGCAGACTATTCCGGGACCGAAGATCTAACTATGGCTACACCTTC
>NA|NA|TRBV7-2|TRBJ2-6
CASSLVANSGANVLTF
TGTGCCAGCAGCTTAGTCGCCAACTCTGGGGCCAACGTCCTGACTTTC
>NA|TRBD2|TRBV7-9|TRBJ2-2
CASSVKRGGSTGELFF
TGTGCCAGCAGCGTGAAGCGGGGGGGCAGCACCGGGGAGCTGTTTTTT
>once|NA|TRBV5-1|TRBJ2-3
CASSFGQGKDTQYF
TGCGCCAGCAGCTTTGGCCAGGGAAAAGATACGCAGTATTTT
>NA|TRBD1|TRBV6-6|TRBJ2-1
CASSYSGQYNEQFF
TGTGCCAGCAGTTACTCGGGACAGTACAATGAGCAGTTCTTC
>NA|NA|TRBV11-2|TRBJ2-1
CASSLNLLFYNEQFF
TGTGCCAGCAGCTTAAATCTACTATTCTACAATGAGCAGTTCTTC
>few|NA|TRBV6-5|TRBJ1-2
CASTQESNYGYTF
TGTGCCAGCACCCAGGAATCTAACTATGGCTACACCTTC
>few|TRBD1|TRBV5-1|TRBJ1-2
CASSSDRENGYTF
TGCGCCAGCAGCTCCGACAGGGAGAATGGCTACACCTTC
>NA|TRBD1|TRBV2|TRBJ1-1
CASSRQGMNTEAFF
TGTGCCAGCAGCCGACAGGGAATGAACACTGAAGCTTTCTTT
>NA|NA|TRBV6-5|TRBJ2-1
CASTPGRNVYNEQFF
TGTGCCAGCACCCCGGGCAGGAACGTCTACAATGAGCAGTTCTTC
>NA|NA|TRBV15|TRBJ1-1
CATSRDWDTEAFF
TGTGCCACCAGCAGAGATTGGGACACTGAAGCTTTCTTT
>NA|TRBD1|TRBV29-1|TRBJ1-4
CSVPGTGANEKLFF
TGCAGCGTACCCGGGACAGGGGCTAATGAAAAACTGTTTTTT
>NA|TRBD2|TRBV24-1|TRBJ2-1
CATSDPSGGLYNEQFF
TGTGCCACCAGTGATCCTAGCGGAGGGCTCTACAATGAGCAGTTCTTC
>NA|NA|TRBV7-2|TRBJ2-5
CASSSDPGGQETQYF
TGTGCCAGCAGCTCCGACCCCGGGGGCCAAGAGACCCAGTACTTC
>NA|NA|TRBV11-2|TRBJ1-2
CASSLGGEQGYWNYGYTF
TGTGCCAGCAGCTTAGGGGGGGAACAGGGTTATTGGAACTATGGCTACACCTTC
>NA|NA|TRBV5-1|TRBJ1-1
CASSWGNTEAFF
TGCGCCAGCAGCTGGGGGAACACTGAAGCTTTCTTT
>NA|NA|TRBV12-5|TRBJ2-3
CASGSRQSERTDTQYF
TGTGCTAGTGGTTCCCGACAGTCCGAACGCACAGATACGCAGTATTTT
>NA|NA|TRBV5-5|TRBJ2-3
CASSLVSTTDTQYF
TGTGCCAGCAGCTTGGTTAGTACAACGGATACGCAGTATTTT
>NA|NA|TRBV2|TRBJ2-5
CASNERQSQETQYF
TGTGCCAGCAACGAACGGCAGAGTCAAGAGACCCAGTACTTC
>NA|TRBD1|TRBV11-3|TRBJ2-5
CASSPGTGSETQYF
TGTGCCAGCAGCCCCGGGACAGGGAGCGAGACCCAGTACTTC
>NA|TRBD1|TRBV7-2|TRBJ2-3
CASSSWRQGAGDTQYF
TGTGCCAGCAGCTCATGGAGACAGGGGGCCGGAGATACGCAGTATTTT
>once|NA|TRBV24-1|TRBJ1-2
CATSLQGHGYTF
TGTGCCACCAGCTTACAGGGCCATGGCTACACCTTC
>NA|NA|TRBV24-1|TRBJ2-3
CATSGPGHLSTDTQYF
TGTGCCACCAGTGGGCCGGGACACCTTAGCACAGATACGCAGTATTTT
>NA|TRBD1|TRBV27|TRBJ2-3
CASSRQGAPATQYF
TGTGCCAGCAGTAGACAGGGGGCTCCGGCTACGCAGTATTTT
>NA|NA|TRBV19|TRBJ1-5
CASSMNGAGVQPQHF
TGTGCCAGTAGTATGAACGGGGCTGGGGTTCAGCCCCAGCATTTT
>NA|TRBD1|TRBV3-1/TRBV3-2|TRBJ1-3
CASSPDREYGNTIYF
TGTGCCAGCAGCCCGGACAGGGAATACGGAAACACCATATATTTT
>NA|TRBD2|TRBV6-1|TRBJ2-5
CASSKGTSGGGETQYF
TGTGCCAGCAGTAAAGGGACTAGCGGGGGTGGGGAGACCCAGTACTTC
>NA|NA|TRBV5-1|TRBJ1-2
CASSFGSPAQGYGYTF
TGCGCCAGCAGCTTTGGTTCCCCGGCACAGGGATATGGCTACACCTTC
>NA|TRBD2|TRBV6-5|TRBJ2-3
CASSFRRGGNGGQYF
TGTGCCAGCAGCTTCCGGCGGGGGGGCAATGGGGGGCAGTATTTT
>few|NA|TRBV19|TRBJ1-5
CASSIGGVPGNQPQHF
TGTGCCAGTAGTATTGGGGGTGTTCCTGGGAATCAGCCCCAGCATTTT
>NA|NA|TRBV7-9|TRBJ2-3
CASSASWGTDTQYF
TGTGCCAGCAGCGCATCGTGGGGCACAGATACGCAGTATTTT
>NA|NA|TRBV4-3|TRBJ1-3
CASSQDRGEYTIYF
TGCGCCAGCAGCCAAGATCGTGGGGAGTACACCATATATTTT
>NA|NA|TRBV7-3|TRBJ2-2
CASSLSVARSTGELFF
TGTGCCAGCAGCTTAAGTGTGGCGCGCAGCACCGGGGAGCTGTTTTTT
>NA|NA|TRBV3-1/TRBV3-2|TRBJ1-6
CASSRHDYNSPLHF
TGTGCCAGCAGCCGTCATGATTATAATTCACCCCTCCACTTT
>NA|NA|TRBV6-5|TRBJ1-3
CASSRDGASGNTIYF
TGTGCCAGCAGTAGGGACGGCGCCTCTGGAAACACCATATATTTT
>NA|NA|TRBV19|TRBJ1-6
CASSPDSLQPLHF
TGTGCCAGTAGTCCGGACAGTCTTCAACCCCTCCACTTT
>few|NA|TRBV18|TRBJ1-6
CASSPLTARGNSPLHF
TGTGCCAGCTCACCATTGACAGCCCGGGGTAATTCACCCCTCCACTTT
>NA|TRBD2|TRBV3-1/TRBV3-2|TRBJ2-6
CASSQGEGTSGANVLTF
TGTGCCAGCAGCCAAGGGGAGGGAACCTCTGGGGCCAACGTCCTGACTTTC
>NA|NA|TRBV19|TRBJ1-4
CASSSRGEKLFF
TGTGCCAGTAGTTCCCGGGGAGAAAAACTGTTTTTT
>few|TRBD1|TRBV15|TRBJ1-6
CATSREDRESPLHF
TGTGCCACCAGCAGAGAGGACAGGGAGTCACCCCTCCACTTT
>NA|NA|TRBV30|TRBJ1-4
CAWSVRPGEGDEKLFF
TGTGCCTGGAGTGTACGGCCAGGGGAGGGTGATGAAAAACTGTTTTTT
>few|TRBD1|TRBV25-1|TRBJ2-1
CASSNAGTGYYNEQFF
TGTGCCAGCAGTAACGCCGGGACAGGTTACTACAATGAGCAGTTCTTC
>NA|TRBD1|TRBV5-1|TRBJ2-5
CASSTTGAETQYF
TGCGCCAGCAGCACGACAGGGGCAGAGACCCAGTACTTC
>NA|TRBD1|TRBV11-2|TRBJ1-2
CASSPMGGTAYTF
TGTGCCAGCAGCCCGATGGGCGGGACAGCGTACACCTTC